One sample yielded the 13 T cell receptor beta chains listed below, sequenced in a study of lymphopenia after photon versus proton radiotherapy. TCRdb keeps only in-frame clones here, not all; method: immunoSEQ multiplex PCR. The table records 20,000 to 30,000 clones, around four fifths of them present only once. Sample: peripheral blood, taken from a patient treated with photon-based radiotherapy. These receptors were obtained from a man aged 35 to 55 with gastric cancer.

The J gene is TRBJ2-7, the V gene TRBV18; D possibly uses TRBD1 or TRBD2 (5 bases each). CDR1 and CDR2 from the germline V gene are KGHSH and LQKENI. The germline V and J ends were trimmed by 3 bases and 5 bases, with 14 bases remaining between them. This CDR3 comprises 14 residues. The CDR3 is CASSPSRDGNEQYF. In nucleotides, the CDR3 is TGTGCCAGCTCACCGTCCCGGGACGGGAACGAGCAGTACTTC.

Written as DNA, the CDR3 is TGTGCCAGCAGCGGCAGAAACAATGAGCAGTTCTTC. Encoded protein: CASSGRNNEQFF. J is TRBJ2-1 and V is TRBV7-9, with D hard to call. CDR3 length equals 12 residues. The V end lost 5 bases, the J end lost 5 bases, and 7 bases lay between the germline ends. In germline, CDR1 is SEHNR, CDR2 FQNEAQ (reference sequence).

The V gene is TRBV6-5, the J gene TRBJ2-7, with D perhaps matching TRBD2 (6 bases). The germline V and J ends were trimmed by 8 bases and 3 bases, with 20 bases remaining between them. Germline values: CDR1 MNHEY, CDR2 SVGAGI. This CDR3 is built from 15 residues. In DNA form, the CDR3 reads TGTGCCAGCTCCCGGGGGTGGGGTGATAGCTACGAGCAGTACTTC. Residues: CASSRGWGDSYEQYF.

The chain carries TRBV19 and TRBJ1-2, with D possibly TRBD1 on 5 matching bases. The CDR3 is made up of 13 amino acids. Germline CDR1 and CDR2: LNHDA and SQIVND (reference sequence). Trimming removed 5 bases at V and 8 bases at J, with 15 bases between. CDR3 loop: CASSLPRGRGYTF. CDR3 nucleotide sequence: TGTGCCAGTAGTCTGCCTCGGGGACGCGGCTACACCTTC.

The count of this clone is one. Other DNA variants within this sample encode the same CDR3. The chain recombines TRBV4-1 with TRBJ1-1, with 7 bases lining up with TRBD1. CDR3 length: 15 residues. The germline CDR1 and CDR2 sequences are MGHRA and YSYEKL. With V trimmed by 0 bases and J by 3 bases, 4 bases remained unmatched. The DNA of the CDR3 is TGCGCCAGCAGCCAAGAGGTTACAGGGGACACTGAAGCTTTCTTT. Translating gives CASSQEVTGDTEAFF.

The chain links TRBV19 to TRBJ2-2; a possible D gene is TRBD1 (6 bases). V shed 4 bases and J shed 0 bases, with 9 bases lying between them. The germline CDR1 and CDR2 sequences are LNHDA and SQIVND (reference sequence). The CDR3 is made up of 15 amino acids. The CDR3 DNA reads as TGTGCCAGTAGTACCCGGACAGCGAACACCGGGGAGCTGTTTTTT. Encoded protein: CASSTRTANTGELFF.

This chain joins TRBV7-9 and TRBJ2-7; TRBD2 agrees at 10 bases. V dropped 5 bases and J dropped 3; count of bases not matched to a gene: 7. The CDR3 has 15 amino acids. The germline CDR1 and CDR2 sequences are SEHNR and FQNEAQ (reference sequence). The CDR3 DNA reads as TGTGCCAGCAGCCGAACTAGCGGGGAATTCTACGAGCAGTACTTC. This sequence encodes CASSRTSGEFYEQYF.

The CDR3: CASSLGPLMGYTF. The CDR3, as DNA: TGTGCCAGTAGTTTGGGCCCACTGATGGGCTACACCTTC. The chain uses TRBV19 and TRBJ1-2, with D hard to call. Looked up from germline, CDR1 is LNHDA and CDR2 is SQIVND (reference sequence). Trimming took off 5 bases at V and 8 bases at J, with 15 bases between the two ends. The CDR3 is 13 amino acids. Using reference TRBV19 and TRBJ1-2 for the parts outside the CDR3, the full variable domain is DGGITQSPKYLFRKEGQNVTLSCEQNLNHDAMYWYRQDPGQGLRLIYYSQIVNDFQKGDIAEGYSVSREKKESFPLTVTSAQKNPTAFYLCASSLGPLMGYTFGSGTRLTVV.

The chain joins TRBV30 to TRBJ2-5; D gene uncertain. This CDR3 is built from 14 residues. Germline V gives CDR1 GTSNPN, CDR2 SVGIG (reference sequence). With 2 bases removed from V and 5 bases from J, the gap between germline ends came to 15 bases. CDR3 in DNA: TGTGCCTGGAGTTCGCCCGACCGAAGGGAGACCCAGTACTTC. This encodes CAWSSPDRRETQYF.

V usage is TRBV7-3 and J usage is TRBJ2-1; D tentatively reads TRBD1 or TRBD2 (6 bases each). The CDR3 runs to 13 residues. Germline loops: CDR1 SGHTA, CDR2 FQGTGA. Between the trimmed V and J ends, which lost 6 bases and 8 bases, there was a span of 14 bases. CDR3 sequence reads: CASSTWRGDEQFF. In nucleotides, the CDR3 is TGTGCCAGCAGTACATGGAGGGGGGATGAGCAGTTCTTC.

This clone came up a few times. V usage is TRBV6-4 and J usage is TRBJ2-1; 10 bases are a match to TRBD2. V dropped 5 bases and J dropped 6; count of bases not matched to a gene: 1. CDR1 is MRHNA, CDR2 SNTAGT, per germline. This CDR3 is 13 amino acids long. The CDR3 region has the DNA TGTGCCAGCAGTAGCGGGGGGGCCAATGAGCAGTTCTTC. Its protein is CASSSGGANEQFF.

The chain uses TRBV10-2 and TRBJ1-1, with D uncertain. The germline CDR1 and CDR2 sequences are WSHSY and SAAADI. V was cut by 11 bases and J by 2 bases, with 9 bases left in between. The CDR3 sequence is 11 residues long. The CDR3 is CACQRNTEAFF. The CDR3 DNA reads as TGCGCCTGCCAAAGAAACACTGAAGCTTTCTTT.

The chain is built from TRBV18 and TRBJ2-3; TRBD2 agrees at 7 bases. The CDR3 totals 13 residues. Germline loops: CDR1 KGHSH, CDR2 LQKENI. The junction had 2 bases not matched to a gene; V was cut back by 3 bases and J by 5 bases. As DNA, the CDR3 is TGTGCCAGCTCACCGGGGGGGAGAGATACGCAGTATTTT. Translation gives CASSPGGRDTQYF.